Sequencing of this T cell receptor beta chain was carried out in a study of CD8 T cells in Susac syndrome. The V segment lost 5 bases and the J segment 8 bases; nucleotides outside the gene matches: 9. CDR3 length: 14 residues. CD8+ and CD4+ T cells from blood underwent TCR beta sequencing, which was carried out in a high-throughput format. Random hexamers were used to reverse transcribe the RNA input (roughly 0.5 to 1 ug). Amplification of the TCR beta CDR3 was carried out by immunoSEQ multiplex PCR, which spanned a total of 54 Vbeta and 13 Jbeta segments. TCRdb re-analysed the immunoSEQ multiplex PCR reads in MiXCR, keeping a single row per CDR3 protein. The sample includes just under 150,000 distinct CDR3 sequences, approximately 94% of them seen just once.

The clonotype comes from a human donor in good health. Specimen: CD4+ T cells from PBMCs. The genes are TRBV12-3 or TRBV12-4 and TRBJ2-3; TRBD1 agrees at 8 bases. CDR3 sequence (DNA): TGTGCCAGCAGTCGTACGACAGGGGATGTTACGCAGTATTTT. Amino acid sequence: CASSRTTGDVTQYF.